This T cell receptor beta chain was documented in a study of blood T cell repertoires in COVID-19. For the study at large: The origin of the acute and convalescent COVID-19 samples was the United States, Italy and Spain.

TCRdb keeps only in-frame clones here, not all; method: immunoSEQ multiplex PCR. Of about 80,000 clones listed, approximately 82% were seen once; the top ten hold under 45%. Between the trimmed V and J ends, which lost 4 bases and 2 bases, there was a span of 11 bases. The CDR3 length is 14 residues. CDR1 and CDR2 from the germline V gene are SGHKS and YYEKEE (reference sequence). This receptor was identified in a woman between 65 and 79 years old with acute or convalescent COVID-19. The sequenced material came from peripheral blood. This chain joins TRBV5-5 and TRBJ2-3, with D possibly being TRBD2 (6 bases). CDR3 bases: TGTGCCAGCAGCCCGGGGGTAAACACAGATACGCAGTATTTT. Translation gives CASSPGVNTDTQYF.